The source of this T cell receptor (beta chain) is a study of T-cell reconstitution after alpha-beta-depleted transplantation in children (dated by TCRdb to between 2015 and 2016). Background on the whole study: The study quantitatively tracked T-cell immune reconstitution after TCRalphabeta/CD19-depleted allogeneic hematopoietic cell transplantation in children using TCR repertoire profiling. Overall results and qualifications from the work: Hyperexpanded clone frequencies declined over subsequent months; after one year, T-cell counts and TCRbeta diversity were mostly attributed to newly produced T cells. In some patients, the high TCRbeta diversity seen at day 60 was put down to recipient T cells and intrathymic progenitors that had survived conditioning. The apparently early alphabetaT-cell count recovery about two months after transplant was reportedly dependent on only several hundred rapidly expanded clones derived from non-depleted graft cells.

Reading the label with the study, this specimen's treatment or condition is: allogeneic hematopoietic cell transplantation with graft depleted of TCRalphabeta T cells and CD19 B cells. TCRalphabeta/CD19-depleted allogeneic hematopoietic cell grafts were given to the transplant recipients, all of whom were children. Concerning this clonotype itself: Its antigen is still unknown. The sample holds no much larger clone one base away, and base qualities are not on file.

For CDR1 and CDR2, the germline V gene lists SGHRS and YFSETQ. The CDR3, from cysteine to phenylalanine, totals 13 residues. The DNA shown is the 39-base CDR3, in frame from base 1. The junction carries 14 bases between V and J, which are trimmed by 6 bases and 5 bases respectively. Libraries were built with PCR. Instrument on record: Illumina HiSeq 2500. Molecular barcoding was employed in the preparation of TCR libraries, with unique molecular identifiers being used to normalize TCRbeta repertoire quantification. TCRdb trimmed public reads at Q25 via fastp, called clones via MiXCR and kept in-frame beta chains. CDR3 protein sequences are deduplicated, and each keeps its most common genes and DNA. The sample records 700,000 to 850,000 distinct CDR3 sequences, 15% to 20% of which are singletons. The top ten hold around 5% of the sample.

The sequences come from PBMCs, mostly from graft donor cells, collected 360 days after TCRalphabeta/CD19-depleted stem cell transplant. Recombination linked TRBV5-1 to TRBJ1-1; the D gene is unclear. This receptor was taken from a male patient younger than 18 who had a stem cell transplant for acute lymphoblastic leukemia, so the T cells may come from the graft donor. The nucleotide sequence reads TGCGCCAGCACCTGGGAGGGTAGGACTGAAGCTTTCTTT. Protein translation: CASTWEGRTEAFF. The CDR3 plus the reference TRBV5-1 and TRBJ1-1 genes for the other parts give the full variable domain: KAGVTQTPRYLIKTRGQQVTLSCSPISGHRSVSWYQQTPGQGLQFLFEYFSETQRNKGNFPGRFSGRQFSNSRSEMNVSTLELGDSALYLCASTWEGRTEAFFGQGTRLTVV.